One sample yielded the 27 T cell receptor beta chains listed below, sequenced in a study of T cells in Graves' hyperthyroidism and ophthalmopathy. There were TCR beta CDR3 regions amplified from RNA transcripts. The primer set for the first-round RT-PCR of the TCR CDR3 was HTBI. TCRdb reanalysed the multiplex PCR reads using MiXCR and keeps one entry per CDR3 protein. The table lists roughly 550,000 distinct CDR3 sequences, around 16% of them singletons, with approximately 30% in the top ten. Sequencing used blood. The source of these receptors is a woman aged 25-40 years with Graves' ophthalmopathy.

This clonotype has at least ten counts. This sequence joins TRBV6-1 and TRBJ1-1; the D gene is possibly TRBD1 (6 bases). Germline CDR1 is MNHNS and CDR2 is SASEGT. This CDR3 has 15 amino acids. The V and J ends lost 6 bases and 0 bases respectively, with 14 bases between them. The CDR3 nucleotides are TGTGCCAGCAGGCACCGGGGACAACTGAACACTGAAGCTTTCTTT. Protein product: CASRHRGQLNTEAFF.

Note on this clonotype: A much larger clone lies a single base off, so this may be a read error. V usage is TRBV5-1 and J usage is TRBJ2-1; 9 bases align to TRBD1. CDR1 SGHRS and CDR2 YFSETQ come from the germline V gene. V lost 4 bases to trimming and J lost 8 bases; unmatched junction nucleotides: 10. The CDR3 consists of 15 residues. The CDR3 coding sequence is TGCGCCAGCAGCACAACGTGGACAGGGGCGTATGAGCAGTTCTTC. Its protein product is CASSTTWTGAYEQFF.

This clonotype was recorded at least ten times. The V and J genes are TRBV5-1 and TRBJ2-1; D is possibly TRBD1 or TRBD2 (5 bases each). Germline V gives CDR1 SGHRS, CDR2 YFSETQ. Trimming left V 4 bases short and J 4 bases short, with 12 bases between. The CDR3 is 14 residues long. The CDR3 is CASSVRDHYNEQFF. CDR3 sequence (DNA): TGCGCCAGCAGCGTCCGGGACCATTACAATGAGCAGTTCTTC.

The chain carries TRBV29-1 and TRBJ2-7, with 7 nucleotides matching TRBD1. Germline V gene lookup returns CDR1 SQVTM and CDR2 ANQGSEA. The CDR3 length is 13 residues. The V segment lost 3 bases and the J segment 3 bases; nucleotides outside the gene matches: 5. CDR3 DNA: TGCAGCGTTGATACAGGGGCGGACTACGAGCAGTACTTC. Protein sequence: CSVDTGADYEQYF.

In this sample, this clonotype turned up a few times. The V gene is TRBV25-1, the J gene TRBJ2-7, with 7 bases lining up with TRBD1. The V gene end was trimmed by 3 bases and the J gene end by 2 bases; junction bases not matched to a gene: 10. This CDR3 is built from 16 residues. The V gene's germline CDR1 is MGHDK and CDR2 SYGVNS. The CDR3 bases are TGTGCCAGCAGTGATGGCAGAGACAGGGACCCCTACGAGCAGTACTTC. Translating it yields CASSDGRDRDPYEQYF.

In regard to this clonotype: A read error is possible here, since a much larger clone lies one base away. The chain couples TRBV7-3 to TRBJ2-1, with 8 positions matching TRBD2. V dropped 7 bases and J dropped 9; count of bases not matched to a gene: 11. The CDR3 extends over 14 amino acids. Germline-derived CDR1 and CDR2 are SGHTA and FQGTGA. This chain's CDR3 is CASIPGLASPEQFF. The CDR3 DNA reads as TGTGCCAGCATCCCCGGACTAGCTAGTCCTGAGCAGTTCTTC.

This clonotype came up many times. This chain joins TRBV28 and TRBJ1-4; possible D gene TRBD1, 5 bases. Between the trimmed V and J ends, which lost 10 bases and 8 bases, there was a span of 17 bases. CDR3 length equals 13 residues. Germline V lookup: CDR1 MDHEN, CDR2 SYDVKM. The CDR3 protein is CATVGQGGEKLFF. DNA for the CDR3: TGTGCCACCGTGGGGCAGGGTGGGGAAAAACTGTTTTTT.

CDR3 residues: CASHPLRTSLLFSYEQYF. The CDR3 nucleotides read TGTGCCAGCCACCCCTTAAGGACTAGCCTACTCTTCTCCTACGAGCAGTACTTC. This chain joins TRBV28 and TRBJ2-7, with 8 bases matching TRBD2. The germline CDR1 and CDR2 sequences are MDHEN and SYDVKM. V was clipped by 8 bases and J by 0 bases; unmatched bases: 18. The CDR3 spans 18 residues. Together with reference TRBV28 and TRBJ2-7, the CDR3 gives the full variable domain: DVKVTQSSRYLVKRTGEKVFLECVQDMDHENMFWYRQDPGLGLRLIYFSYDVKMKEKGDIPEGYSVSREKKERFSLILESASTNQTSMYLCASHPLRTSLLFSYEQYFGPGTRLTVT.

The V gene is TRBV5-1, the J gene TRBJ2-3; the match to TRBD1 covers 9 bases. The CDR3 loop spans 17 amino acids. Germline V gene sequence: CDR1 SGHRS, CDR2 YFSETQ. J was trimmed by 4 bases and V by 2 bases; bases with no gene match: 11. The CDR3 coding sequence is TGCGCCAGCAGCTTTCGGCCGGGACAGGGTGTTGCAGATACGCAGTATTTT. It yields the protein CASSFRPGQGVADTQYF.

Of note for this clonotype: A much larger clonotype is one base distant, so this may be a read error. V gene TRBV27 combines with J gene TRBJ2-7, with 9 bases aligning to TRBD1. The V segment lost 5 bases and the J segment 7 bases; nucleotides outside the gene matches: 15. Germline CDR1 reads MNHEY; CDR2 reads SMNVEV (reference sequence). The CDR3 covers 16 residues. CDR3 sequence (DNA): TGTGCCAGCAGTCCCCAGGAGGGGACAGGGTTTCATGAGCAGTACTTC. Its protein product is CASSPQEGTGFHEQYF.

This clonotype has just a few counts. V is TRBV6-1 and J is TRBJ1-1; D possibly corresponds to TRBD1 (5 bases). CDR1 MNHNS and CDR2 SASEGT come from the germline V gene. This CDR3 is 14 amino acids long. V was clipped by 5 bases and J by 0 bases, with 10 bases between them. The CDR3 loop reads CASSRDDMNTEAFF. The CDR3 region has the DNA TGTGCCAGCAGTAGGGACGACATGAACACTGAAGCTTTCTTT.

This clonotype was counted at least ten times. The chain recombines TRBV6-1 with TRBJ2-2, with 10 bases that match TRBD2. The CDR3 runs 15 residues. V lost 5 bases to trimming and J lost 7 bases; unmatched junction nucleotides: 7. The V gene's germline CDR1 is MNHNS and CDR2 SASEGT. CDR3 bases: TGTGCCAGCAGTTATGGTCTAGCGGGAGACGGGGAGCTGTTTTTT. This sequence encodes CASSYGLAGDGELFF.

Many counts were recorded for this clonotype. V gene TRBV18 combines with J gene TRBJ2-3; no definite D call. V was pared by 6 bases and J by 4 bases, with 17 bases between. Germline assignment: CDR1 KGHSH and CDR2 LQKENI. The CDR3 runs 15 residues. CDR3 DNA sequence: TGTGCCAGCTCGTCTCTGCCGAGAGGCGCAGATACGCAGTATTTT. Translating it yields CASSSLPRGADTQYF.

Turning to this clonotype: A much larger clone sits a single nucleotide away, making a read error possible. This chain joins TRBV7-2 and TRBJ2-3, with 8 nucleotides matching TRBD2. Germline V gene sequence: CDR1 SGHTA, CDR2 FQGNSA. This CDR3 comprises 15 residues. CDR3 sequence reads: CANSSSGSSADTQYF. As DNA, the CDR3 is TGTGCCAACAGCTCAAGCGGGAGTAGCGCAGATACGCAGTATTTT.

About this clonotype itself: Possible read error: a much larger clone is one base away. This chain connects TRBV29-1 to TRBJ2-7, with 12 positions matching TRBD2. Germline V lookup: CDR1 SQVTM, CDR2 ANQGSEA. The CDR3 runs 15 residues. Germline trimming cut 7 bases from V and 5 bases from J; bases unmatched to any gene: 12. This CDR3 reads CSAGRDGLAGNEQYF. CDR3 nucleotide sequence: TGCAGCGCCGGGAGAGATGGACTAGCGGGAAACGAGCAGTACTTC.

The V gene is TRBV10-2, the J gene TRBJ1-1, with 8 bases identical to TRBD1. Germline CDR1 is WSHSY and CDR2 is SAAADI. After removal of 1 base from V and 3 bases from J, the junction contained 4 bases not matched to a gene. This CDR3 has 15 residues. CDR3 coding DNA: TGCGCCAGCAGTGAGTTGGGGACAGGAGACACTGAAGCTTTCTTT. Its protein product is CASSELGTGDTEAFF.

The CDR3 here is CASSPDLGGIQYF. CDR3 coding DNA: TGTGCCAGCAGCCCAGACCTCGGCGGCATTCAGTACTTC. The V and J genes are TRBV7-9 and TRBJ2-4, with D hard to call. The V gene's germline CDR1 is SEHNR and CDR2 FQNEAQ (reference sequence). V lost 5 bases, J lost 9 bases, and 14 bases lay in between. The CDR3 is 13 amino acids.

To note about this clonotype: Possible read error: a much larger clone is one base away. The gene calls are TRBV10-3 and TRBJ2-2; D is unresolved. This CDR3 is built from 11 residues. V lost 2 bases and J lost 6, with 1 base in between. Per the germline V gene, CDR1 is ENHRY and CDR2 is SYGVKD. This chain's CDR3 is CAISEAGELFF. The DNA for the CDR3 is TGTGCCATCAGTGAGGCCGGGGAGCTGTTTTTT.

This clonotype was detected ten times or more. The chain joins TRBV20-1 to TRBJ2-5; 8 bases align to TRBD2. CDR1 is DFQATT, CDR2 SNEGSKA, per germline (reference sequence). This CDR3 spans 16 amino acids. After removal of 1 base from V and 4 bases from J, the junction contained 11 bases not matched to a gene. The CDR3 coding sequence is TGCAGTGCTAGAGTACTAGCGGCCATTTGGCGAGAGACCCAGTACTTC. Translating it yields CSARVLAAIWRETQYF.

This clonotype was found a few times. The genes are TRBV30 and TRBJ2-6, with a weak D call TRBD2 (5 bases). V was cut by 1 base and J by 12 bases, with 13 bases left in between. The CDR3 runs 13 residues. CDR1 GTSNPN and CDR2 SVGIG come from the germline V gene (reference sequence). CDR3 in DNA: TGTGCCTGGAGTGGAGGGCTTTGGAGCGTCCTGACTTTC. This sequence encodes CAWSGGLWSVLTF.

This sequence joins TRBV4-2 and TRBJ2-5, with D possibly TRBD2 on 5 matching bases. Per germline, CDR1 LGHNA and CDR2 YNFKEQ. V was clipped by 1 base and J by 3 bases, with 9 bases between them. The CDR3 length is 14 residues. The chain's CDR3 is CASSQAAREETQYF. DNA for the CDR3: TGTGCCAGCAGCCAAGCGGCGCGGGAAGAGACCCAGTACTTC.

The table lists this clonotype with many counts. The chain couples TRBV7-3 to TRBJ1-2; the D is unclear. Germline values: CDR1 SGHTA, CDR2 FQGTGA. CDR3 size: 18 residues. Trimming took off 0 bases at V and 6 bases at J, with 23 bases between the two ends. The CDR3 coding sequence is TGTGCCAGCAGCTTAACCCCGGACGGACTAGCTGATTCGCATGGCTACACCTTC. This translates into CASSLTPDGLADSHGYTF. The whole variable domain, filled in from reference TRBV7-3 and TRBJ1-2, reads GAGVSQTPSNKVTEKGKYVELRCDPISGHTALYWYRQSLGQGPEFLIYFQGTGAADDSGLPNDRFFAVRPEGSVSTLKIQRTERGDSAVYLCASSLTPDGLADSHGYTFGSGTRLTVV.

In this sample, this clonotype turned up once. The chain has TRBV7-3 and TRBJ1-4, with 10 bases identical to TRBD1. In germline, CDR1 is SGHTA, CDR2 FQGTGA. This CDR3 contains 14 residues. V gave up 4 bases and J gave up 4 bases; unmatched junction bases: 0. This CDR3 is CASSWDRGNEKLFF. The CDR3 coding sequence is TGTGCCAGCAGCTGGGACAGGGGTAATGAAAAACTGTTTTTT.

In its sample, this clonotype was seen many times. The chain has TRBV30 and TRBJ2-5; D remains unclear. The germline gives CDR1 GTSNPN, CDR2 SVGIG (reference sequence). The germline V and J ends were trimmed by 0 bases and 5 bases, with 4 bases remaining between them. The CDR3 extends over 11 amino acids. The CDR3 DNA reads TGTGCCTGGAGTGTCGTGGAGACCCAGTACTTC. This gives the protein CAWSVVETQYF.

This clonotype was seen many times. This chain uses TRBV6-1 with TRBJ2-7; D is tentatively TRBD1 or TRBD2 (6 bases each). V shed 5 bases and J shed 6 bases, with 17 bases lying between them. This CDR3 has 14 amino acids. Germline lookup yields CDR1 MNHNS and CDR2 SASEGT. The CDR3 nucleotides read TGTGCCAGCAGTTTGTCAGGGGAGGTGGGCGAGCAGTACTTC. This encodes CASSLSGEVGEQYF.

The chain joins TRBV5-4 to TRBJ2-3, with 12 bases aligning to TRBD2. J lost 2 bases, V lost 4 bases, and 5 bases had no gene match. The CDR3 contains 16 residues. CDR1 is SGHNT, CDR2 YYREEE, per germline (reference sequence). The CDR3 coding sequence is TGTGCCAGCAGCCAGGGGACTAGCGGGTACACAGATACGCAGTATTTT. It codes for CASSQGTSGYTDTQYF.

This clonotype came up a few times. CDR3 amino acids: CASSYSFRDPSSYNEQFF. CDR3 DNA: TGTGCCAGCAGTTACTCGTTCCGGGACCCCAGCTCCTACAATGAGCAGTTCTTC. The J gene is TRBJ2-1, the V gene TRBV6-2 or TRBV6-3; perhaps D is TRBD1 or TRBD2 (5 bases each). V was clipped by 0 bases and J by 0 bases, with 15 bases between them. Germline assignment: CDR1 MNHEY and CDR2 SVGEGT. The CDR3 has 18 amino acids.